The TCR beta chain described here comes from a study of shared clonotypes between healthy human individuals. Regarding the study as a whole: The represented genetic and exposure-history diversity was limited by the small number of donors. Clonotype sharing among donors, it was expected, would be affected by sequencing depth. Naive subsets generally had larger estimated richness than memory subsets.

In the original analysis: Quality scores were absent from the junction-only immunoSEQ sequences, so filtering differed. The method was immunoSEQ multiplex PCR; TCRdb's version includes in-frame clones alone and lacks a portion of them. The V and J calls and clone size are taken from that table; D and trimming were inferred from the DNA. The sample contains 600,000 to 750,000 clones, about nine tenths of which appear only once. Regarding this clone: Antigen unknown.

The CDR3 consists of 13 residues. The germline gives CDR1 SGDLS, CDR2 YYNGEE. Trimming left V 4 bases short and J 9 bases short, with 16 bases between. Sequencing used memory CD8+ T cells from PBMCs. Subset of the sample: CD45RO+ cells pooled with CCR7-negative TemRA cells. The source of this sequence is a man younger than 30 in good health. Some clones in this sample may be carry-over from other donors' samples. The chain has TRBV9 and TRBJ1-2, with a tentative D call TRBD1 (6 bases). CDR3 residues: CASSRSGGARYTF. The CDR3, as DNA: TGTGCCAGCAGCCGGAGTGGGGGGGCTCGCTACACCTTC.